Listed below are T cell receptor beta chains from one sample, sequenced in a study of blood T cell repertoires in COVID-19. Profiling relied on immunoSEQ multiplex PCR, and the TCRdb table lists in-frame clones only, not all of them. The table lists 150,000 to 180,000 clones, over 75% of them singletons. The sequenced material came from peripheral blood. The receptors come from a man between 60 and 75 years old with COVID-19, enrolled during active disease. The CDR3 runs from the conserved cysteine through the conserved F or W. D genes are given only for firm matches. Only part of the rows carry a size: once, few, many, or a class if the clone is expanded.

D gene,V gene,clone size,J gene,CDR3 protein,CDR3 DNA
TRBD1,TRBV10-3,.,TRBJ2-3,CAISGQGARDTQYF,TGTGCCATCAGCGGACAGGGGGCGAGAGATACGCAGTATTTT
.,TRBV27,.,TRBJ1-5,CASSYGGTNRPQHF,TGTGCCAGCAGTTATGGAGGGACCAATAGGCCCCAGCATTTT
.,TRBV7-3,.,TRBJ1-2,CASSQGVYGYTF,TGTGCCAGCAGCCAGGGTGTCTATGGCTACACCTTC
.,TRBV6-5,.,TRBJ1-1,CASSYAGLGHTEAFF,TGTGCCAGCAGTTACGCGGGGTTGGGTCACACTGAAGCTTTCTTT
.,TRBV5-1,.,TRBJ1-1,CASSLGLGAPMNTEAFF,TGCGCCAGCAGCTTGGGTTTGGGGGCTCCCATGAACACTGAAGCTTTCTTT
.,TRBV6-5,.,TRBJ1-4,CASSWGGGKGEKLFF,TGTGCCAGCAGTTGGGGGGGTGGAAAAGGAGAAAAACTGTTTTTT
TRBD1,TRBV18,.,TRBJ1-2,CASSALLGQGGGYTF,TGTGCCAGCTCAGCACTACTAGGACAGGGAGGCGGCTACACCTTC
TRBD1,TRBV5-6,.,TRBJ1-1,CASSPPAGGTEAFF,TGTGCCAGCAGCCCCCCGGCAGGGGGCACTGAAGCTTTCTTT
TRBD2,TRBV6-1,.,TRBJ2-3,CASSDAGLAGGDSQDTQYF,TGTGCCAGCAGTGACGCGGGACTAGCGGGGGGGGATTCACAAGATACGCAGTATTTT
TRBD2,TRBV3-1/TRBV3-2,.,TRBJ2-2,CASSQDRTSGNTGELFF,TGTGCCAGCAGCCAAGATAGGACTAGCGGGAACACCGGGGAGCTGTTTTTT
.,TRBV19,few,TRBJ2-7,CASSLGSFYEQYF,TGTGCCAGTAGTCTTGGTAGCTTCTACGAGCAGTACTTC
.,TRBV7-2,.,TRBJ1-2,CASSSGRIYGYTF,TGTGCCAGCAGCTCCGGGAGGATCTATGGCTACACCTTC
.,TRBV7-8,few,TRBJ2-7,CASSSRTDSYEQYF,TGTGCCAGCAGCTCCCGGACAGACTCCTACGAGCAGTACTTC
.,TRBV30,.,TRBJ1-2,CARREGYGYTF,TGTGCCCGGAGGGAGGGCTATGGCTACACCTTC
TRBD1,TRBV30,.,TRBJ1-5,CAWSVSQGVVTQHF,TGTGCCTGGAGTGTATCCCAGGGGGTCGTAACCCAGCATTTT
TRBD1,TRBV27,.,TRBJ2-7,CASRPILGQGAYEQYF,TGTGCCAGCAGGCCGATCCTCGGACAGGGGGCCTACGAGCAGTACTTC
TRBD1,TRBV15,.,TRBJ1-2,CATSRDRPGQGAGGYTF,TGTGCCACCAGCAGAGACCGACCGGGACAGGGGGCCGGTGGCTACACCTTC
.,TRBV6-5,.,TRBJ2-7,CASSTGEYEQYF,TGTGCCAGCAGTACCGGGGAATACGAGCAGTACTTC
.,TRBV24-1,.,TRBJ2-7,CATSDSRQGYEQYF,TGTGCCACCAGTGATTCTCGGCAGGGTTACGAGCAGTACTTC
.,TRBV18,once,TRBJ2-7,CASSLVGDYEQYF,TGTGCCAGCTCACTGGTTGGAGACTACGAGCAGTACTTC
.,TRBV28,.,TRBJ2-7,CASSLQLRSYEQYF,TGTGCCAGCAGTCTACAACTACGCTCCTACGAGCAGTACTTC
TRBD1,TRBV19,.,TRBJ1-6,CASRLDRGDSPLHF,TGTGCCAGCCGACTGGACAGGGGAGATTCACCCCTCCACTTT
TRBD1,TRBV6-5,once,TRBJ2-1,CASLGQGGFYNEQFF,TGTGCCAGCCTAGGACAGGGGGGGTTCTACAATGAGCAGTTCTTC
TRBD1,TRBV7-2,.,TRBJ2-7,CASSLDGTVGTYEQYF,TGTGCCAGCAGCTTAGACGGGACAGTCGGGACCTACGAGCAGTACTTC
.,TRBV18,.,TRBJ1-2,CASSPENGLNYGYTF,TGTGCCAGCTCACCCGAGAACGGACTTAACTATGGCTACACCTTC
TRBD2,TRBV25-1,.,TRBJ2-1,CASSETLGSGITNEQFF,TGTGCCAGCAGTGAGACCTTAGGGAGCGGGATTACGAATGAGCAGTTCTTC
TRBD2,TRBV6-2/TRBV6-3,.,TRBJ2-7,CASSYGRLRPSGANYEQYF,TGTGCCAGCAGTTACGGGCGCTTGAGACCCAGCGGGGCTAACTACGAGCAGTACTTC
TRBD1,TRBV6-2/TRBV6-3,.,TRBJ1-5,CASSTPTGSNQPQHF,TGTGCCAGCAGTACCCCGACAGGGAGCAATCAGCCCCAGCATTTT
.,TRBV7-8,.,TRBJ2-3,CASSLEGFADTQYF,TGTGCCAGCAGCTTAGAGGGGTTTGCAGATACGCAGTATTTT
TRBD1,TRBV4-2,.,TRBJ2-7,CASSQAMTGGNSYEQYF,TGTGCCAGCAGCCAAGCGATGACAGGGGGAAACTCCTACGAGCAGTACTTC
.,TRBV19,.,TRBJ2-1,CASSILGGGKINEQFF,TGTGCCAGTAGTATATTGGGGGGGGGCAAGATTAATGAGCAGTTCTTC
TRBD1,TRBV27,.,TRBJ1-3,CASRSTGGSGNTIYF,TGTGCCAGCAGAAGTACAGGGGGCTCTGGAAACACCATATATTTT
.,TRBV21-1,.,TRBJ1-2,CASSKARGGGYGYTF,TGTGCCAGCAGCAAAGCGAGGGGGGGAGGGTACGGCTACACCTTC
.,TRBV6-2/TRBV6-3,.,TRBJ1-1,CASSYFSGTEAFF,TGTGCCAGCAGTTACTTCAGCGGGACTGAAGCTTTCTTT
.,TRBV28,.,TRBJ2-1,CASSLVSPLSEQFF,TGTGCCAGCAGTTTAGTGTCCCCGCTTAGTGAGCAGTTCTTC
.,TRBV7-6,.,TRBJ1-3,CASSLLTVGNTIYF,TGTGCCAGCAGCCTCCTGACAGTTGGAAACACCATATATTTT
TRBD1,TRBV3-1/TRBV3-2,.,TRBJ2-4,CASSVVNRGQNIQYF,TGTGCCAGCAGCGTGGTAAACAGGGGACAAAACATTCAGTACTTC